The sequence of this T cell receptor beta chain was determined in a study of T-cell reconstitution after alpha-beta-depleted transplantation in children. As it was prepared, the TCRbeta library received unique molecular identifiers. TCRdb reanalysed the PCR reads using MiXCR and keeps one entry per CDR3 protein. The table includes 84,000 or so distinct CDR3 sequences, about 16% detected once. V was clipped by 2 bases and J by 6 bases, with 14 bases between them. Germline V gives CDR1 SEHNR, CDR2 FQNEAQ (reference sequence). The CDR3 spans 15 residues. This specimen was PBMCs, mostly from graft donor cells, taken 180 days after TCRalphabeta/CD19-depleted stem cell transplant. V usage is TRBV7-9 and J usage is TRBJ2-1, with D hard to call. The TCR sequence derives from a male patient aged 2-15 years who had a stem cell transplant for acute lymphoblastic leukemia, so the T cells may come from the graft donor. In DNA, the CDR3 is TGTGCCAGCAGCTTATTTACTACATCGGGCAATGAGCAGTTCTTC. Translation gives CASSLFTTSGNEQFF.